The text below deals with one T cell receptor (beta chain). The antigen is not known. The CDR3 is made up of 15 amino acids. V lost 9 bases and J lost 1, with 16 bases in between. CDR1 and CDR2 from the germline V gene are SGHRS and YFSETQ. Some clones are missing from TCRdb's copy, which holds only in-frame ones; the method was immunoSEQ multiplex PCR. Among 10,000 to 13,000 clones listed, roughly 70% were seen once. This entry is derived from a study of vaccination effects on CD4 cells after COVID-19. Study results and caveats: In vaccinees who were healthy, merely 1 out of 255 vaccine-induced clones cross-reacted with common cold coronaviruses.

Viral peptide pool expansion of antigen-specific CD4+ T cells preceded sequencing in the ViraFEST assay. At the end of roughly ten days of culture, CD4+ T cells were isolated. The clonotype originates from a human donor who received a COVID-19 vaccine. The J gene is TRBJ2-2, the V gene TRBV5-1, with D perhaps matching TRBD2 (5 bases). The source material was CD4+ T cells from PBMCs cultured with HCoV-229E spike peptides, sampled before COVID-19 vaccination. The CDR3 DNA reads TGCGCCACTCACCCGGGAACAGTGAACACCGGGGAGCTGTTTTTT. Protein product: CATHPGTVNTGELFF.